This T cell receptor (beta chain) was sequenced for a study of PD-L1 blockade in urothelial cancer. Looking at the study overall: It was in 2014 that patients started atezolizumab at 1,200 mg intravenously every 3 weeks. Analysis of the blood was performed 3 weeks (second dose) and 6 weeks after treatment start. General study results and limits: Larger 3-week expansion of tumor-associated blood clones was seen in durable-benefit patients.

The germline V gene has CDR1 GTSNPN and CDR2 SVGIG (reference sequence). CDR3 length: 14 residues. V lost 3 bases and J 3 bases, leaving 14 bases between the germline ends. This sample's time point: peripheral blood 6 weeks after treatment start. The number of samples from each patient was between 1 and 8, taken pretreatment and on-treatment. Sequencing was performed with immunoSEQ multiplex PCR; in TCRdb, only in-frame clones are kept and a portion is missing. The sample yields about 76,000 clones, 80% to 95% seen once. Points on this clone: Its antigen is undetermined.

V gene TRBV30 combines with J gene TRBJ2-5, with D perhaps TRBD2 (6 bases). The material sequenced was PBMCs, taken around atezolizumab (anti-PD-L1) treatment. The receptor's source is a woman over 75 with urothelial cancer. CDR3 residues: CAWRGGPGKETQYF. The CDR3 DNA reads as TGTGCCTGGAGGGGGGGTCCGGGCAAAGAGACCCAGTACTTC.